This T cell receptor beta chain appears in the sequencing data of a study of shared clonotypes between healthy human individuals. As for the study in general: There were three CD4 naive, three CD4 memory, two CD8 naive and one CD8 memory plates per donor.

Some 30,000 T cell genomes (around 190 ng DNA) went into each sorted-subset replicate. The repertoire was sequenced with immunoSEQ multiplex PCR; TCRdb's copy has only in-frame clones and lacks some. The sample holds roughly 1,500,000 clones; approximately 98.5% are singletons and the top ten take about 0.34%. Every donor, a Caucasian adult, lived in Nashville, Tennessee. Comment on this clone: As yet, its antigen is unknown.

The germline V and J ends were trimmed by 4 bases and 4 bases, with 12 bases remaining between them. Germline V gene data show CDR1 as SGHRS and CDR2 as YFSETQ. The CDR3 extends over 13 amino acids. The study, taken as a whole, reports: The study generally estimated greater richness for naive than memory subsets.

This rearrangement joins TRBV5-1 to TRBJ2-7, with TRBD1 as a possible D gene (6 bases). Material for sequencing was naive CD4+ T cells sorted from blood. Subset noted: CD45RA+ positively selected. This TCR was recovered from a young man in good health. DNA for the CDR3: TGCGCCAGCAGCCGGACAGAATTATACGAGCAGTACTTC. Translating gives CASSRTELYEQYF.